This entry describes one T cell receptor (beta chain). Trimming left V 6 bases short and J 11 bases short, with 18 bases between. CDR3 length: 13 residues. Germline lookup yields CDR1 MNHNY and CDR2 SVGAGI (reference sequence). The sample originates from a study of blood T cell repertoires in COVID-19. Study-level background: There were acute and convalescent COVID-19 samples, and they came from the United States, Italy and Spain.

Libraries were prepared by immunoSEQ multiplex PCR; TCRdb keeps only in-frame clonotypes and omits some of them. The sample has about 200,000 clones, approximately 86% seen once. The sample consisted of PBMCs or T cells enriched from blood (not recorded which). The sequence derives from a woman aged 40 to 49 with acute COVID-19. This chain connects TRBV6-6 to TRBJ2-3, with a possible D match to TRBD1 (5 bases). CDR3 protein: CASSAQGGRWQYF. Here the CDR3 DNA reads TGTGCCAGCAGCGCCCAGGGCGGTCGATGGCAGTATTTT.